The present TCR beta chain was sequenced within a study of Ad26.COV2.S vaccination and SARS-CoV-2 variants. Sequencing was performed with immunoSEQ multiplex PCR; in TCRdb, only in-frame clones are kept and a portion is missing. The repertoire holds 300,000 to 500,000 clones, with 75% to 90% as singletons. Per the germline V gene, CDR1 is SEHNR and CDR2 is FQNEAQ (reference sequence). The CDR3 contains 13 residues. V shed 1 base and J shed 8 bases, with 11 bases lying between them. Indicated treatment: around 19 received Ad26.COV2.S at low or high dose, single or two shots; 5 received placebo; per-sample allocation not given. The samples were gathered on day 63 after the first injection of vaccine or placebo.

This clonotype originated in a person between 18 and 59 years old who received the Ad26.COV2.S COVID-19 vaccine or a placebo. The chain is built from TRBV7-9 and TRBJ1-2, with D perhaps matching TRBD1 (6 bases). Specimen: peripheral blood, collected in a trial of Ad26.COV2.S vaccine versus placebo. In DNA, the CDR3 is TGTGCCAGCAGCTTAGTGGGGGCGCGCGGCTACACCTTC. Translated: CASSLVGARGYTF. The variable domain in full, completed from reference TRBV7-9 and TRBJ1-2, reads DTGVSQNPRHKITKRGQNVTFRCDPISEHNRLYWYRQTLGQGPEFLTYFQNEAQLEKSRLLSDRFSAERPKGSFSTLEIQRTEQGDSAMYLCASSLVGARGYTFGSGTRLTVV.